Listed below are T cell receptor beta chains from one sample, sequenced in a study of blood T cell repertoires in COVID-19. TCRdb keeps only in-frame clones here, not all; method: immunoSEQ multiplex PCR. The sample holds roughly 240,000 clones, around 80% seen once. Material for sequencing was peripheral blood. These receptors were taken from a woman of 80 years or more with acute or convalescent COVID-19. Both conserved end residues are part of each CDR3. A D gene is named only where the DNA matches it firmly. Clone size is stated in some rows and not others, as once, few, many or a class when expanded.

v_call: TRBV5-5; j_call: TRBJ2-1; d_call: NA; clone_size: NA; cdr3_nt: TGTGCCAGCAGCTTGACGTTAGCGGTTTACAATGAGCAGTTCTTC; cdr3_aa: CASSLTLAVYNEQFF
v_call: TRBV6-5; j_call: TRBJ2-7; d_call: TRBD1; clone_size: NA; cdr3_nt: TGTGCCAGCAGCGACAGGGTAGGGTACGAGCAGTACTTC; cdr3_aa: CASSDRVGYEQYF
v_call: TRBV18; j_call: TRBJ2-3; d_call: NA; clone_size: NA; cdr3_nt: TGTGCCAGCTCAGCCGGACAGATGGATACGCAGTATTTT; cdr3_aa: CASSAGQMDTQYF
v_call: TRBV28; j_call: TRBJ1-5; d_call: NA; clone_size: few; cdr3_nt: TGTGCCAGCAGTACACCTGGAGGCCCCATTGTGGCCCAGCATTTT; cdr3_aa: CASSTPGGPIVAQHF
v_call: TRBV7-9; j_call: TRBJ1-2; d_call: NA; clone_size: NA; cdr3_nt: TGTGCCAGCAGCCTACCACTCAGGGGCTCCTATGGCTACACCTTC; cdr3_aa: CASSLPLRGSYGYTF
v_call: TRBV4-1; j_call: TRBJ2-1; d_call: TRBD1; clone_size: NA; cdr3_nt: TGCGCCAGCAGCCAAGGACAGGGAAATTACAATGAGCAGTTCTTC; cdr3_aa: CASSQGQGNYNEQFF
v_call: TRBV18; j_call: TRBJ2-1; d_call: TRBD1; clone_size: NA; cdr3_nt: TGTGCCAGCTCACCTAGACAGGGCAACAATGAGCAGTTCTTC; cdr3_aa: CASSPRQGNNEQFF
v_call: TRBV6-5; j_call: TRBJ2-1; d_call: TRBD1; clone_size: NA; cdr3_nt: TGTGCCAGCAGCAAGGACAGGGGGCCCTACAATGAGCAGTTCTTC; cdr3_aa: CASSKDRGPYNEQFF
v_call: TRBV12-3/TRBV12-4; j_call: TRBJ2-1; d_call: NA; clone_size: NA; cdr3_nt: TGTGCCAGCAGTTTAGCCCAGGGCGAGCAGTTCTTC; cdr3_aa: CASSLAQGEQFF
v_call: TRBV25-1; j_call: TRBJ1-2; d_call: NA; clone_size: NA; cdr3_nt: TGTGCCAGCAGTGCCACAGGGAATATCTATGGCTACACCTTC; cdr3_aa: CASSATGNIYGYTF
v_call: TRBV5-6; j_call: TRBJ2-7; d_call: NA; clone_size: NA; cdr3_nt: TGTGCCAGCAGCTTCCTGCGGGACTACGAGCAGTACTTC; cdr3_aa: CASSFLRDYEQYF
v_call: TRBV4-3; j_call: TRBJ1-1; d_call: TRBD1; clone_size: NA; cdr3_nt: TGCGCCAGCAGCCAAAGACAGGGGTTGACTGAAGCTTTCTTT; cdr3_aa: CASSQRQGLTEAFF
v_call: TRBV6-6; j_call: TRBJ1-2; d_call: NA; clone_size: NA; cdr3_nt: TGTGCCAGCAGTTACCAGCAGGGTAGTTACACCTTC; cdr3_aa: CASSYQQGSYTF
v_call: TRBV6-1; j_call: TRBJ2-3; d_call: TRBD1; clone_size: NA; cdr3_nt: TGTGCCAGCAGTGAGGCCGGCCGGGACAGCATTTATACGCAGTATTTT; cdr3_aa: CASSEAGRDSIYTQYF
v_call: TRBV9; j_call: TRBJ2-5; d_call: NA; clone_size: NA; cdr3_nt: TGTGCCAGCAGCGTCAGGTTTGGACAACCCCAGTACTTC; cdr3_aa: CASSVRFGQPQYF
v_call: TRBV12-5; j_call: TRBJ2-3; d_call: NA; clone_size: NA; cdr3_nt: TGTGCTAGTCGGTCTGGACAGTTAAACACAGATACGCAGTATTTT; cdr3_aa: CASRSGQLNTDTQYF
v_call: TRBV24-1; j_call: TRBJ2-2; d_call: NA; clone_size: NA; cdr3_nt: TGTGCCACCAGTGGGCAGGGATTTGGCACCGGGGAGCTGTTTTTT; cdr3_aa: CATSGQGFGTGELFF
v_call: TRBV4-3; j_call: TRBJ2-6; d_call: NA; clone_size: once; cdr3_nt: TGCGCCAGCAGCCAAGGCGCTATTGGGGGCAGGGCTGGGGCCAACGTCCTGACTTTC; cdr3_aa: CASSQGAIGGRAGANVLTF
v_call: TRBV5-1; j_call: TRBJ2-7; d_call: NA; clone_size: NA; cdr3_nt: TGCGCCAGCAGCTTTGACTCCTCGAGCTCCTACGAGCAGTACTTC; cdr3_aa: CASSFDSSSSYEQYF
v_call: TRBV24-1; j_call: TRBJ2-2; d_call: TRBD2; clone_size: NA; cdr3_nt: TGTGCCACCAGTGCCTCGGGACTAGCGGGAGGGTCCGGGGAGCTGTTTTTT; cdr3_aa: CATSASGLAGGSGELFF